This T cell receptor beta chain was retrieved from a study of a mutant IDH1 vaccine in newly diagnosed glioma. General study results and limits: Vaccination induced immune responses in around 95% of patients.

This table comes from immunoSEQ multiplex PCR, and its TCRdb copy is limited to in-frame clones, with some not included. The profile covers tens of thousands of clones, with 74% appearing a single time and around 4.5% taken by the ten largest. Notes on this clone: As yet, its antigen is unknown.

Sample time point: week 35, safety follow-up. The content of each vaccine dose was 300 ug of mutant IDH1 20-mer peptide, and topical imiquimod accompanied it. CDR3 length: 15 amino acids. V shed 6 bases and J shed 1 base, with 17 bases lying between them. Per the germline V gene, CDR1 is GTSNPN and CDR2 is SVGIG (reference sequence). This sequence was found in a man aged 50 to 59 with glioma. J is TRBJ2-3 and V is TRBV30; a possible D gene is TRBD2 (6 bases). The sample here was PBMCs, taken from a glioma patient whose treatment included an IDH1 peptide vaccine. The CDR3 loop is CACSGGARGTDTQYF. In nucleotides, the CDR3 is TGTGCCTGCTCCGGAGGGGCCAGGGGCACAGATACGCAGTATTTT.